These T cell receptor beta chains were read from a single sample in a study of neoadjuvant anti-PD-1 for oral cavity cancer. Method: immunoSEQ multiplex PCR; TCRdb's copy keeps in-frame clones and lacks some. This sample has about 9,500 clones, with just over 65% found just once. The sequencing here drew on PBMCs, taken after nivolumab (anti-PD-1) treatment. These receptors all stem from a person between 40 and 85 years old with oral cavity squamous cell carcinoma. Each CDR3 is given with its conserved first and last residue. A D gene is named only where the DNA matches it firmly. Clone size, where shown, is once, few, many, or a class for clones that have expanded.

d_gene	v_gene	abundance	j_gene	CDR3nt	CDR3aa
NA	TRBV5-1	few	TRBJ1-4	TGCGCCAGCAGCCCCAGAGCAACTAATGAAAAACTGTTTTTT	CASSPRATNEKLFF
NA	TRBV7-9	NA	TRBJ2-3	TGTGCCAGCAGCCCTCGGGGGATTGGCACAGATACGCAGTATTTT	CASSPRGIGTDTQYF
TRBD2	TRBV6-1	once	TRBJ2-1	TGTGCCAGCAGTGCCGAGGGTACGGGACTAGCGGGAATTGAGCAGTTCTTC	CASSAEGTGLAGIEQFF
TRBD1	TRBV11-3	NA	TRBJ2-1	TGTGCCAGCAGCTCGACAGGGATTGAGCAGTTCTTC	CASSSTGIEQFF
NA	TRBV4-1	once	TRBJ2-2	TGCGCCAGCAGCCAAGAAGTCCCAGGGCCGGCATCCGGGGAGCTGTTTTTT	CASSQEVPGPASGELFF
TRBD2	TRBV7-3	few	TRBJ2-3	TGTGCCAGCAGCTTTAGCGGGAGGACTAGCACAGATACGCAGTATTTT	CASSFSGRTSTDTQYF
NA	TRBV5-4	few	TRBJ1-2	TGTGCCAGCAGCTTTGACGCCGGCGCCTACTATGGCTACACCTTC	CASSFDAGAYYGYTF
NA	TRBV6-4	few	TRBJ1-1	TGTGCCAGCAGTGACACGGACAGTCGGACTGAAGCTTTCTTT	CASSDTDSRTEAFF
NA	TRBV6-5	few	TRBJ1-2	TGTGCCAGCAGTTACGTGGCAGGGAATGGCTACACCTTC	CASSYVAGNGYTF
NA	TRBV10-3	NA	TRBJ1-2	TGTGCCATCAGTGAAGGCCGGGAAAGTGGCTACACCTTC	CAISEGRESGYTF
NA	TRBV6-1	few	TRBJ2-5	TGTGCCAGCAGTGAGGGCCCGGCGTCCCAGACCCAGTACTTC	CASSEGPASQTQYF
TRBD1	TRBV7-6	NA	TRBJ1-5	TGTGCCAGCAGCCAGACAGGGATCAATCAGCCCCAGCATTTT	CASSQTGINQPQHF
NA	TRBV29-1	NA	TRBJ2-1	TGCAGCGTTCCAAAGGTTGGCAATGAGCAGTTCTTC	CSVPKVGNEQFF
TRBD1	TRBV6-1	few	TRBJ1-1	TGTGCCAGCGGACGGGACAGGGGATATTATACTGAAGCTTTCTTT	CASGRDRGYYTEAFF
NA	TRBV27	NA	TRBJ2-3	TGTGCCAGCAGTTTGAACAGGGAGACAGATACGCAGTATTTT	CASSLNRETDTQYF
NA	TRBV27	NA	TRBJ1-6	TGTGCCAGCAGTTTAGGGGGGGGGAGTAATTCACCCCTCCACTTT	CASSLGGGSNSPLHF
NA	TRBV5-6	NA	TRBJ1-4	TGTGCCAGCAGCTTGGGTGCAACAGGGATCCTGTTTTTT	CASSLGATGILFF
NA	TRBV5-1	NA	TRBJ2-1	TGCGCCAGCAGCTTATCCTCCCCTTCCTACAATGAGCAGTTCTTC	CASSLSSPSYNEQFF
TRBD1	TRBV5-6	NA	TRBJ2-5	TGTGCCAGCAGCCCCAACCCGAGGGGGCGCAGGGAGACCCAGTACTTC	CASSPNPRGRRETQYF
TRBD1	TRBV11-2	NA	TRBJ2-5	TGTGCCAGCAGCCGACGGGACAGGGGGTCGGAGACCCAGTACTTC	CASSRRDRGSETQYF
TRBD2	TRBV27	NA	TRBJ2-1	TGTGCCAGCCGTACCCTTAGCGGGAGGGCGATTTATGAGCAGTTCTTC	CASRTLSGRAIYEQFF
NA	TRBV27	NA	TRBJ1-2	TGTGCCAGCAGTTTATCGGGCGGTGGAAGGGGCTACACCTTC	CASSLSGGGRGYTF
TRBD1	TRBV29-1	NA	TRBJ1-1	TGCAGCTCAGGGGGATTAGGGACTGAAGCTTTCTTT	CSSGGLGTEAFF
TRBD1	TRBV19	few	TRBJ1-6	TGTGCCAGTAGGACAGGGGATTTAGATTCACCCCTCCACTTT	CASRTGDLDSPLHF
NA	TRBV7-2	NA	TRBJ1-1	TGTGCCAGCAGCTTAACCGACGGGTACACTGAAGCTTTCTTT	CASSLTDGYTEAFF
TRBD2	TRBV5-4	NA	TRBJ2-7	TGTGCCAGCAGCACACTAGCGGGGGGCTTTTACGAGCAGTACTTC	CASSTLAGGFYEQYF
NA	TRBV19	NA	TRBJ2-1	TGTGCCAGTAGTACACAGCGGCTCGCCATTTATGAGCAGTTCTTC	CASSTQRLAIYEQFF
NA	TRBV10-2	NA	TRBJ1-1	TGCGCCAGCAGTGATCTGAGGACAGTAAACACTGAAGCTTTCTTT	CASSDLRTVNTEAFF
NA	TRBV5-1	NA	TRBJ2-1	TGCGCCAGCAGCTTGGGGTCACTCCGGGTGGATGAGCAGTTCTTC	CASSLGSLRVDEQFF
NA	TRBV18	few	TRBJ2-2	TGTGCCAGCTCACCGGGTGAGACCGGGGAGCTGTTTTTT	CASSPGETGELFF
NA	TRBV2	NA	TRBJ2-7	TGTGCCAGCAGCAAGGAGCAGGGGACAACCTACGAGCAGTACTTC	CASSKEQGTTYEQYF
TRBD2	TRBV5-1	few	TRBJ2-7	TGCGCCAGCAGCTCGCGGTCGGAGGGAGGGCCATTTGCCTACGAGCAGTACTTC	CASSSRSEGGPFAYEQYF
NA	TRBV7-2	NA	TRBJ2-7	TGTGCCAGCAGCTTCCCCCCGGCCCGCGAGCAGTACTTC	CASSFPPAREQYF
TRBD2	TRBV10-2	few	TRBJ2-3	TGCGCCAGCGCCCCCCCCGGAGAACTAGCGGGAGACACAGATACGCAGTATTTT	CASAPPGELAGDTDTQYF
TRBD2	TRBV7-3	NA	TRBJ2-5	TGTGCCAGCAGTTATGCCGCGGGAGGCATAGAGACCCAGTACTTC	CASSYAAGGIETQYF
NA	TRBV5-5	NA	TRBJ1-1	TGTGCCAGCAGCAGGGGAGGGGAGAACACTGAAGCTTTCTTT	CASSRGGENTEAFF
TRBD1	TRBV18	NA	TRBJ1-2	TGTGCCAGCCGGGACAGCGGCTATGGCTACACCTTC	CASRDSGYGYTF
NA	TRBV6-1	NA	TRBJ2-3	TGTGCCAGCGGCCCGGGACCCCAGAACACAGATACGCAGTATTTT	CASGPGPQNTDTQYF
TRBD2	TRBV27	NA	TRBJ2-2	TGTGCCAGCCAATCTCTACGCGGGAGGGAGAGGACCGGGGAGCTGTTTTTT	CASQSLRGRERTGELFF
NA	TRBV14	few	TRBJ1-4	TGTGCCAGCAGCCCCGGAGGGATCGGACTGTTTTTT	CASSPGGIGLFF
NA	TRBV2	NA	TRBJ1-3	TGTGCCAGCAGTGGACCCTCTGGAAACACCATATATTTT	CASSGPSGNTIYF
NA	TRBV10-2	NA	TRBJ2-7	TGCGCCAGCAGGGGGCAGAAGGGATCAAGCTACGAGCAGTACTTC	CASRGQKGSSYEQYF
TRBD1	TRBV5-6	NA	TRBJ2-3	TGTGCCAGCAGCTCGGGGACAGGGTCTAGCACAGATACGCAGTATTTT	CASSSGTGSSTDTQYF
NA	TRBV4-1	NA	TRBJ2-7	TGCGCCAGCAGCCGAGGCGGGGCCTCCTCCTACGAGCAGTACTTC	CASSRGGASSYEQYF
TRBD1	TRBV6-5	NA	TRBJ1-1	TGTGCCAGCAGACCTGACAGGGGGCAGAGCACTGAAGCTTTCTTT	CASRPDRGQSTEAFF
TRBD1	TRBV5-1	few	TRBJ2-7	TGCGCCAGCAGCCGGGACAGCTACGAGCAGTACTTC	CASSRDSYEQYF
NA	TRBV7-9	NA	TRBJ2-5	TGTGCCAGCAGCTTCGGCGGGGTGAAGACCCAGTACTTC	CASSFGGVKTQYF
TRBD1	TRBV7-2	NA	TRBJ1-3	TGTGCCAGCAGCTTAGGACAGGGGGCTGGAAACACCATATATTTT	CASSLGQGAGNTIYF